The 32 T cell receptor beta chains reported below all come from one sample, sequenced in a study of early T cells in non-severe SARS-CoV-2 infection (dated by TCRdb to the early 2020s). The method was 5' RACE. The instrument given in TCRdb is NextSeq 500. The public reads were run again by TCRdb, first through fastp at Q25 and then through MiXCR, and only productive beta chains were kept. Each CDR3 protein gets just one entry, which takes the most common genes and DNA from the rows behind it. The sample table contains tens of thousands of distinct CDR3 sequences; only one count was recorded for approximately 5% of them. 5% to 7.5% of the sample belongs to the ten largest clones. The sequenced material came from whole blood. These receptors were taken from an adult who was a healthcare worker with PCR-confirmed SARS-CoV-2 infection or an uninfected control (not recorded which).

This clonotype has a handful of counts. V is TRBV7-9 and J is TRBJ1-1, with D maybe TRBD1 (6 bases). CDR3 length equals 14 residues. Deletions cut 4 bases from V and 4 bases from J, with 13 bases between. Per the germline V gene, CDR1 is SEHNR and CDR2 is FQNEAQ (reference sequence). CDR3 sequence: CASSSQTGATEAFF. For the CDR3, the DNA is TGTGCCAGCAGCTCGCAGACAGGAGCCACTGAAGCTTTCTTT. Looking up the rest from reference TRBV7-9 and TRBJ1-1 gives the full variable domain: DTGVSQNPRHKITKRGQNVTFRCDPISEHNRLYWYRQTLGQGPEFLTYFQNEAQLEKSRLLSDRFSAERPKGSFSTLEIQRTEQGDSAMYLCASSSQTGATEAFFGQGTRLTVV.

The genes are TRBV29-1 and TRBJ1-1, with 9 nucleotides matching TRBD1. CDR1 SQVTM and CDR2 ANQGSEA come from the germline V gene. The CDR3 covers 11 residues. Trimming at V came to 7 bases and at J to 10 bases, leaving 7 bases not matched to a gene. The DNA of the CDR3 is TGCAGCGCCCGACAGGGGGATTCAGCTTTCTTT. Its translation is CSARQGDSAFF.

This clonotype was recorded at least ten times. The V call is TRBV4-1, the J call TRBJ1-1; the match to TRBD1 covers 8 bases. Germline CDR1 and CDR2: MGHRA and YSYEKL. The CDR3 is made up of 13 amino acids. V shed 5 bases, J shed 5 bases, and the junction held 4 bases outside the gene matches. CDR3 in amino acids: CASSYRDRTEAFF. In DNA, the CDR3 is TGCGCCAGCAGCTACCGGGACAGGACTGAAGCTTTCTTT.

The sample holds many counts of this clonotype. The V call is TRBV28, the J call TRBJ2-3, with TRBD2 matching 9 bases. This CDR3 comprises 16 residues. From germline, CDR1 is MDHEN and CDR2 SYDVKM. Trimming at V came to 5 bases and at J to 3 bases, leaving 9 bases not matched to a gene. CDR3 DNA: TGTGCCAGCAGTCCCCAGCGGGAGGAGAGGACAGATACGCAGTATTTT. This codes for CASSPQREERTDTQYF.

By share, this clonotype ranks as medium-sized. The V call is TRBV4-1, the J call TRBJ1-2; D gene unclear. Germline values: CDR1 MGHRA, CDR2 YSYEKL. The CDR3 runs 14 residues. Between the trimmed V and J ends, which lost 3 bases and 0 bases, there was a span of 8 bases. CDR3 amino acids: CASSQQESNYGYTF. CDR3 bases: TGCGCCAGCAGCCAGCAGGAGTCTAACTATGGCTACACCTTC.

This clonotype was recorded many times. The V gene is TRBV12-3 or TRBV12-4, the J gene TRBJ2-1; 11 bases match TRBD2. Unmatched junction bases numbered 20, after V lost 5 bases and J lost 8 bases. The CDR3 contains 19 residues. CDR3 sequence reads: CASSPGVAGGRPMVYEQFF. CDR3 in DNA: TGTGCCAGCAGTCCCGGGGTAGCGGGGGGGAGACCAATGGTTTATGAGCAGTTCTTC.

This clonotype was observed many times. The CDR3 sequence: CASSPGGGTQETQYF. The CDR3 DNA is TGCGCCAGCAGCCCGGGCGGAGGGACCCAAGAGACCCAGTACTTC. The chain has TRBV5-1 and TRBJ2-5; weak D call: TRBD2 (6 bases). In germline, CDR1 is SGHRS, CDR2 YFSETQ. The CDR3 contains 15 residues. V lost 4 bases and J lost 1, with 14 bases in between.

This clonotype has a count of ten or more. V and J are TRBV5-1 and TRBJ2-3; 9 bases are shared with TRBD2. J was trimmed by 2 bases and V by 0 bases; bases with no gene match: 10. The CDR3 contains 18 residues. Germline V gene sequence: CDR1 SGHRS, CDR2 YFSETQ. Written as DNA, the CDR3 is TGCGCCAGCAGCTTGGTAGGCCTAGCGGGGATTAACACAGATACGCAGTATTTT. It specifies CASSLVGLAGINTDTQYF.

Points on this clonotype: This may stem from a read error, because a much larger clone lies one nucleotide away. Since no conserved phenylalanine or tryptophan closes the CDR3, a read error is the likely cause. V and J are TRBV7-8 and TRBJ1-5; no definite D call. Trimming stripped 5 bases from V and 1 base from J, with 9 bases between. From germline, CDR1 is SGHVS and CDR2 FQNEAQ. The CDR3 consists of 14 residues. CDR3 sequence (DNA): TGTGCCAGCAGCGGGATGGGGAGCAATCAGCCCCAGCATTCT. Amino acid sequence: CASSGMGSNQPQHS.

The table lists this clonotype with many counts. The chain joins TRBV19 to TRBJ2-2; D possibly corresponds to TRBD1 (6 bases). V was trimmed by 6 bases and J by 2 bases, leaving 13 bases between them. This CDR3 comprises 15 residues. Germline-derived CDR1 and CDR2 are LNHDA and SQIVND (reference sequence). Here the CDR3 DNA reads TGTGCCAGTAGAAATCGACAGGAAAACACCGGGGAGCTGTTTTTT. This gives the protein CASRNRQENTGELFF.

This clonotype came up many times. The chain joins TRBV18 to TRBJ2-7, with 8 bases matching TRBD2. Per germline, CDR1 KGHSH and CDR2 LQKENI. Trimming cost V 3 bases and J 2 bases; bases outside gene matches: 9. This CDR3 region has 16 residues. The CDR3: CASSPVVGRGAYEQYF. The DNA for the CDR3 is TGTGCCAGCTCACCGGTGGTCGGGCGGGGGGCCTACGAGCAGTACTTC.

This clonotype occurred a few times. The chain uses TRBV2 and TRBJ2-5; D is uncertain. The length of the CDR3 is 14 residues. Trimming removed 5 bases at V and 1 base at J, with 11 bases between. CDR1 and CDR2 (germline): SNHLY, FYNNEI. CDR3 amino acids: CASSPQLGQETQYF. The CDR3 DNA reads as TGTGCCAGCAGTCCCCAATTGGGCCAAGAGACCCAGTACTTC.

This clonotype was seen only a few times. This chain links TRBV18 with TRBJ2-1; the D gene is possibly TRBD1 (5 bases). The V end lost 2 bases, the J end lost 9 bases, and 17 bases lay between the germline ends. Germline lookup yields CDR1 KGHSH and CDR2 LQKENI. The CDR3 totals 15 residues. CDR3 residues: CASSPRGFSAGEQFF. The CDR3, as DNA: TGTGCCAGCTCACCAAGGGGTTTCAGTGCAGGTGAGCAGTTCTTC.

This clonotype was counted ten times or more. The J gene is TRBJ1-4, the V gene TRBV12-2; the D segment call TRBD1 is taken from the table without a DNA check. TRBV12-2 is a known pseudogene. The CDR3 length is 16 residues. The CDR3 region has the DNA TGTGCAAGTCGCTCCGGACAGGGGGCTTGGAGTGAAAAACTGTTTTTT. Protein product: CASRSGQGAWSEKLFF.

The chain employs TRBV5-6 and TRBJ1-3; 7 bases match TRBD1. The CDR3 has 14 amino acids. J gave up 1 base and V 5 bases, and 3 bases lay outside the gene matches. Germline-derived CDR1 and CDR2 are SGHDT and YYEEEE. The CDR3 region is CASRQTGSGNTIYF. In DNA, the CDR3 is TGTGCCAGCAGGCAGACAGGGTCTGGAAACACCATATATTTT. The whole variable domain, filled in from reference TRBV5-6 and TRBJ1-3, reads DAGVTQSPTHLIKTRGQQVTLRCSPKSGHDTVSWYQQALGQGPQFIFQYYEEEERQRGNFPDRFSGHQFPNYSSELNVNALLLGDSALYLCASRQTGSGNTIYFGEGSWLTVV.

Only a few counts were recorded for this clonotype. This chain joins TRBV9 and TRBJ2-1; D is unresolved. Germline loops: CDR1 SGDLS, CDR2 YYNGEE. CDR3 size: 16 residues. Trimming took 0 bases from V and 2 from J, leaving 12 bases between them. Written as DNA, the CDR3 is TGTGCCAGCAGCGTAGATCCCAGCGCAACCTACAATGAGCAGTTCTTC. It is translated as CASSVDPSATYNEQFF.

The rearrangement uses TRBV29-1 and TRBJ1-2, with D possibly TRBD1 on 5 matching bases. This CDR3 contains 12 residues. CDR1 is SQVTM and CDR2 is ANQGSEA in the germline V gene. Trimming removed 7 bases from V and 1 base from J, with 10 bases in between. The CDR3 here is CSAGAFNYGYTF. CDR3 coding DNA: TGCAGCGCCGGGGCCTTTAACTATGGCTACACCTTC.

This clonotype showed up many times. The CDR3 DNA reads as TGCAGTGCTCACTACAATGAGCAGTTCTTC. Translated, it gives CSAHYNEQFF. This chain links TRBV20-1 with TRBJ2-1; D remains unclear. Per germline, CDR1 DFQATT and CDR2 SNEGSKA (reference sequence). Trimming cost V 5 bases and J 3 bases, with 2 bases left between them. CDR3 length: 10 residues.

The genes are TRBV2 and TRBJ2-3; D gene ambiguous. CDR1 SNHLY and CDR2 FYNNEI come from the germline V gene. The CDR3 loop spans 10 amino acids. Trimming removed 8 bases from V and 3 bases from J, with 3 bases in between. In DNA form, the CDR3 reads TGTGCCAGCGAGACAGATACGCAGTATTTT. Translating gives CASETDTQYF.

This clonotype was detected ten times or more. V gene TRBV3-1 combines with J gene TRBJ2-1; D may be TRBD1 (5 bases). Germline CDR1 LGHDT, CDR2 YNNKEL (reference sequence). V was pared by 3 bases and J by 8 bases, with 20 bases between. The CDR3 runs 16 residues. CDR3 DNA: TGTGCCAGCAGCCAGGGGCCCGAGCCACGCATCGATGAGCAGTTCTTC. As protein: CASSQGPEPRIDEQFF.

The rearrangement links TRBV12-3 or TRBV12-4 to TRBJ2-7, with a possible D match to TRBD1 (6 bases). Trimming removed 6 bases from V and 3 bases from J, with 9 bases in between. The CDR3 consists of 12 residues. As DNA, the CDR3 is TGTGCCAGCAGCCCGACAGGCTACGAGCAGTACTTC. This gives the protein CASSPTGYEQYF.

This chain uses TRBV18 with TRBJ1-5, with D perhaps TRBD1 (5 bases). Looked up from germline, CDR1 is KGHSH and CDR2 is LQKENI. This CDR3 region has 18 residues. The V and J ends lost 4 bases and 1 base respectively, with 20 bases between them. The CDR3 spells CASSLRRGGEISNQPQHF. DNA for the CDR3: TGTGCCAGCTCACTTCGTCGTGGGGGGGAAATAAGCAATCAGCCCCAGCATTTT.

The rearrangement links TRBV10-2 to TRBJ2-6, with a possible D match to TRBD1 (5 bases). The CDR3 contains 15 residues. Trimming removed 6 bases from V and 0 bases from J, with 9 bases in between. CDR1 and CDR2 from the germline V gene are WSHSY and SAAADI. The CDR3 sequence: CASRDTNSGANVLTF. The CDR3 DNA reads TGCGCCAGCAGGGACACCAACTCTGGGGCCAACGTCCTGACTTTC.

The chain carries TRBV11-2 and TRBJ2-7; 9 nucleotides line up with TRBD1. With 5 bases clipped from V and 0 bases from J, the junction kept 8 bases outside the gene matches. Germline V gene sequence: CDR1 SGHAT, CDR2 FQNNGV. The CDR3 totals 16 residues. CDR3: CASSPGGTGSSYEQYF. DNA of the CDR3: TGTGCCAGCAGCCCCGGCGGGACAGGGAGCTCCTACGAGCAGTACTTC.

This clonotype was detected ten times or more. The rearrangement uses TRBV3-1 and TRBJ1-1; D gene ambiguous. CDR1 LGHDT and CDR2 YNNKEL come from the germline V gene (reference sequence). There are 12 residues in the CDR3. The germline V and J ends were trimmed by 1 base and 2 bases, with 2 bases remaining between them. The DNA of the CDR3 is TGTGCCAGCAGCCAAGCTAACACTGAAGCTTTCTTT. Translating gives CASSQANTEAFF.

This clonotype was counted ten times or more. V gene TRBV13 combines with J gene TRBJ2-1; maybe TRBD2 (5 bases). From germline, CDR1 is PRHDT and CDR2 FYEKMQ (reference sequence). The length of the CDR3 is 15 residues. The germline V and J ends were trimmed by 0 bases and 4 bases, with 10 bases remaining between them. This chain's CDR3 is CASSLGGNAYNEQFF. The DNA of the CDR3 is TGTGCCAGCAGCTTAGGCGGGAACGCTTACAATGAGCAGTTCTTC.

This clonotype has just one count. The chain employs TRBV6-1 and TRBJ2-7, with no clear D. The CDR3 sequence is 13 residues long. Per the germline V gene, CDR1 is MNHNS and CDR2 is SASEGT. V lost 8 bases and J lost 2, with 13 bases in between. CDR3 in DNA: TGTGCCAGCCGCCCGGGCGTAGCCTACGAGCAGTACTTC. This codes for CASRPGVAYEQYF.

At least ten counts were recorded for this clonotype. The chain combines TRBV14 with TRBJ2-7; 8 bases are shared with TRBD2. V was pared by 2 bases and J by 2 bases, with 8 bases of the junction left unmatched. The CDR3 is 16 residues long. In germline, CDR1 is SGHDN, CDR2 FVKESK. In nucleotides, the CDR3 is TGTGCCAGCAGCCAAACCGGGACTAGTGCCACCTACGAGCAGTACTTC. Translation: CASSQTGTSATYEQYF. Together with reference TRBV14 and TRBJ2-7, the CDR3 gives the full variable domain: EAGVTQFPSHSVIEKGQTVTLRCDPISGHDNLYWYRRVMGKEIKFLLHFVKESKQDESGMPNNRFLAERTGGTYSTLKVQPAELEDSGVYFCASSQTGTSATYEQYFGPGTRLTVT.

For the CDR3, the DNA is TGTGCCAGCAGCATCGACAGGAACAGGAACACCGGGGAGCTGTTTTTT. Translation: CASSIDRNRNTGELFF. The gene calls are TRBV7-2 and TRBJ2-2; TRBD1 might be the D (6 bases). The V gene's germline CDR1 is SGHTA and CDR2 FQGNSA. V was shortened by 5 bases and J by 1 base, with 14 bases between the two germline ends. This CDR3 region has 16 residues.

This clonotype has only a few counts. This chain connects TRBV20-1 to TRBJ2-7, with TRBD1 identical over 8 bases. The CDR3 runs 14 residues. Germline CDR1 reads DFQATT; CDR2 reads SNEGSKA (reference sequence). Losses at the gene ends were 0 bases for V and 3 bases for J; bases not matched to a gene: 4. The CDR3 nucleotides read TGCAGTGCTAGAGAACCGGGACAGGACTACGAGCAGTACTTC. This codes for CSAREPGQDYEQYF.

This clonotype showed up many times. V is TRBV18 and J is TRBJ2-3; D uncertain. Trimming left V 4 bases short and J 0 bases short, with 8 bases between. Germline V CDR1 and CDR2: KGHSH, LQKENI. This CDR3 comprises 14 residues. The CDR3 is CASSLQSSTDTQYF. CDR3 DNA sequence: TGTGCCAGCTCACTCCAGTCTAGCACAGATACGCAGTATTTT.

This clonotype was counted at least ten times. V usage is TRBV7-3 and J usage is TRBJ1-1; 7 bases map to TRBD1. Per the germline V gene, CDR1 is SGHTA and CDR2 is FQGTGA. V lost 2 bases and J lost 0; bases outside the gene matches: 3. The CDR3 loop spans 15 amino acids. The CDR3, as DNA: TGTGCCAGCAGCTTAGGACAGGCTATGAACACTGAAGCTTTCTTT. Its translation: CASSLGQAMNTEAFF.